Following are 21 T cell receptor beta chains from one sample sequenced in a study of Ad26.COV2.S vaccination and SARS-CoV-2 variants. Sequencing was performed with immunoSEQ multiplex PCR; in TCRdb, only in-frame clones are kept and a portion is missing. The data hold a few hundred thousand clones, with 75% to 90% observed a single time. Treatment reported: some 20 received Ad26.COV2.S at low or high dose, single or two shots; five or six received placebo; per-sample allocation not given. On day 63 after the first injection, vaccine and placebo recipients gave samples. The material was peripheral blood, obtained in a trial of Ad26.COV2.S vaccine versus placebo. The origin of the receptors is a person between 18 and 65 years old who received the Ad26.COV2.S COVID-19 vaccine or a placebo.

The rearrangement links TRBV19 to TRBJ1-5; 8 bases line up with TRBD1. The CDR3 is 15 amino acids. V shed 5 bases, J shed 4 bases, and the junction held 7 bases outside the gene matches. CDR1 is LNHDA, CDR2 SQIVND, per germline (reference sequence). As DNA, the CDR3 is TGTGCCAGTAGTGCAAGACAGGGGCGGAATCAGCCCCAGCATTTT. Its translation: CASSARQGRNQPQHF.

The chain couples TRBV2 to TRBJ2-5; D gene unclear. Germline CDR1 SNHLY, CDR2 FYNNEI. The ends were cut back, 6 bases at V and 3 bases at J, with 11 bases in the middle. There are 13 residues in the CDR3. CDR3 sequence (DNA): TGTGCCAGCAGCGTCTGGGAAAAAGAGACCCAGTACTTC. This translates into CASSVWEKETQYF.

This clone has just a few counts. This chain connects TRBV10-1 to TRBJ2-2; D possibly corresponds to TRBD2 (5 bases). Looked up from germline, CDR1 is WNHNN and CDR2 is SYGVQD (reference sequence). CDR3 length: 13 residues. The ends were cut back, 6 bases at V and 3 bases at J, with 8 bases in the middle. CDR3 amino acids: CASRARDTGELFF. DNA of the CDR3: TGCGCCAGCAGGGCGAGGGACACCGGGGAGCTGTTTTTT.

The V gene is TRBV19, the J gene TRBJ2-5; 9 bases fit TRBD2. The germline V gene has CDR1 LNHDA and CDR2 SQIVND (reference sequence). The CDR3 extends over 15 amino acids. V gave up 5 bases and J gave up 5 bases; unmatched junction bases: 9. The CDR3 DNA reads as TGTGCCAGTAGTGCCGGAGGGACTAGCTGGGAGACCCAGTACTTC. Protein: CASSAGGTSWETQYF.

V and J are TRBV27 and TRBJ2-7; D is ambiguous. Trimming removed 5 bases from V and 5 bases from J, with 28 bases in between. This CDR3 is 18 amino acids long. CDR1 is MNHEY and CDR2 is SMNVEV in the germline V gene (reference sequence). The CDR3 protein is CASSPLSIGWSPRDEQYF. CDR3 DNA: TGTGCCAGCAGTCCACTAAGTATAGGGTGGTCCCCTCGCGACGAGCAGTACTTC.

V and J are TRBV6-5 and TRBJ2-2; the match to TRBD1 covers 7 bases. Unmatched junction bases numbered 8, after V lost 8 bases and J lost 2 bases. There are 15 residues in the CDR3. CDR1 and CDR2 (germline): MNHEY, SVGAGI. This CDR3 is CASCLGQPNTGELFF. In DNA form, the CDR3 reads TGTGCCAGCTGCCTGGGACAGCCAAACACCGGGGAGCTGTTTTTT.

The V gene is TRBV28, the J gene TRBJ1-3, with unresolved D. CDR1 and CDR2 (germline): MDHEN, SYDVKM. V was shortened by 2 bases and J by 4 bases, with 9 bases between the two germline ends. The CDR3 spans 14 residues. In DNA, the CDR3 is TGTGCCAGCAGTTTAACCTCCCCGGGAAACACCATATATTTT. Protein sequence: CASSLTSPGNTIYF.

The chain has TRBV7-3 and TRBJ2-1; possibly TRBD2 for D (5 bases). This CDR3 is built from 14 residues. From germline, CDR1 is SGHTA and CDR2 FQGTGA. V gave up 2 bases and J gave up 10 bases, with 15 bases separating them. CDR3: CASSLEGTNLEQFF. CDR3 DNA: TGTGCCAGCAGCTTAGAGGGAACCAATTTGGAGCAGTTCTTC.

The rearrangement joins TRBV28 to TRBJ2-2, with TRBD1 matching 7 bases. The CDR3 runs to 15 residues. Per germline, CDR1 MDHEN and CDR2 SYDVKM. With 6 bases clipped from V and 6 bases from J, the junction kept 10 bases outside the gene matches. This CDR3 reads CASRSLGQGAGELFF. Written as DNA, the CDR3 is TGTGCCAGCAGATCTTTGGGGCAGGGGGCCGGGGAGCTGTTTTTT.

This clone was detected only once. This chain joins TRBV7-8 and TRBJ2-7; D unclear. The V end lost 5 bases, the J end lost 0 bases, and 11 bases lay between the germline ends. The length of the CDR3 is 14 residues. Germline CDR1 and CDR2: SGHVS and FQNEAQ. For the CDR3, the DNA is TGTGCCAGCAGCATAACCGGGTCCTCCTACGAGCAGTACTTC. The encoded protein is CASSITGSSYEQYF.

As regards this clone: The sample holds other DNA sequences that translate to the same CDR3. This rearrangement joins TRBV7-2 to TRBJ1-1; 9 nucleotides match TRBD1. Germline CDR1 reads SGHTA; CDR2 reads FQGNSA. Trimming took 4 bases from V and 1 from J; bases not matched to a gene: 1. This CDR3 region has 14 residues. As DNA, the CDR3 is TGTGCCAGCAGCTCGGGACAGGGGAACACTGAAGCTTTCTTT. It yields the protein CASSSGQGNTEAFF. Full variable domain (missing parts from reference TRBV7-2 and TRBJ1-1): GAGVSQSPSNKVTEKGKDVELRCDPISGHTALYWYRQSLGQGLEFLIYFQGNSAPDKSGLPSDRFSAERTGGSVSTLTIQRTQQEDSAVYLCASSSGQGNTEAFFGQGTRLTVV.

The V call is TRBV24-1, the J call TRBJ1-1, with TRBD1 matching 9 bases. With 4 bases clipped from V and 5 bases from J, the junction kept 10 bases outside the gene matches. CDR3 size: 16 residues. Germline CDR1 reads KGHDR; CDR2 reads SFDVKD. This CDR3 reads CATSEGTGLDGTEAFF. CDR3 nucleotide sequence: TGTGCCACCAGTGAAGGGACAGGGCTCGATGGGACTGAAGCTTTCTTT.

The chain joins TRBV4-1 to TRBJ2-2; D gene uncertain. Trimming left V 1 base short and J 8 bases short, with 8 bases between. The CDR3 has 13 residues. Looked up from germline, CDR1 is MGHRA and CDR2 is YSYEKL. This chain's CDR3 is CASSQGRIGELFF. CDR3 coding DNA: TGCGCCAGCAGCCAAGGCCGGATAGGGGAGCTGTTTTTT.

This clone was found once. The chain joins TRBV19 to TRBJ1-2, with TRBD1 matching over 11 bases. Germline loops: CDR1 LNHDA, CDR2 SQIVND (reference sequence). The CDR3 has 15 amino acids. V trimming: 4 bases; J trimming: 7 bases; junction bases outside the gene matches: 8. The CDR3 here is CASSTRTGGFGGYTF. CDR3 bases: TGTGCCAGTAGTACCAGGACAGGGGGCTTCGGTGGCTACACCTTC. Full variable domain (remainder filled in from reference TRBV19 and TRBJ1-2): DGGITQSPKYLFRKEGQNVTLSCEQNLNHDAMYWYRQDPGQGLRLIYYSQIVNDFQKGDIAEGYSVSREKKESFPLTVTSAQKNPTAFYLCASSTRTGGFGGYTFGSGTRLTVV.

The V and J genes are TRBV5-1 and TRBJ2-1, with no clear D. V shed 6 bases and J shed 3 bases, with 13 bases lying between them. Germline V lookup: CDR1 SGHRS, CDR2 YFSETQ. The CDR3 sequence is 14 residues long. DNA for the CDR3: TGCGCCAGCACCCCCCGGCCTATCTACAATGAGCAGTTCTTC. It translates to CASTPRPIYNEQFF.

This clone was seen a few times. The chain is built from TRBV19 and TRBJ2-2; 8 bases are shared with TRBD1. The V gene's germline CDR1 is LNHDA and CDR2 SQIVND (reference sequence). The J segment lost 4 bases and the V segment lost 5 bases, leaving 6 bases of the junction unmatched. The CDR3 has 15 residues. The DNA of the CDR3 is TGTGCCAGTAGTTTGACAGGGGTATCCACCGGGGAGCTGTTTTTT. It yields the protein CASSLTGVSTGELFF.

The chain couples TRBV19 to TRBJ1-1; 8 bases agree with TRBD1. The germline CDR1 and CDR2 sequences are LNHDA and SQIVND (reference sequence). This CDR3 has 13 amino acids. J lost 10 bases, V lost 4 bases, and 8 bases had no gene match. CDR3 loop: CASSKRAGGIAFF. The CDR3, as DNA: TGTGCCAGTAGTAAAAGGGCAGGGGGCATAGCTTTCTTT.

This chain joins TRBV30 and TRBJ2-7, with 12 positions matching TRBD2. The V gene end was trimmed by 5 bases and the J gene end by 3 bases; junction bases not matched to a gene: 5. CDR3 length equals 14 residues. Germline V lookup: CDR1 GTSNPN, CDR2 SVGIG (reference sequence). CDR3 protein: CAWSLAGGIYEQYF. For the CDR3, the DNA is TGTGCCTGGTCGCTAGCGGGGGGGATCTACGAGCAGTACTTC. The full variable domain, its missing parts supplied by reference TRBV30 and TRBJ2-7, is SQTIHQWPATLVQPVGSPLSLECTVEGTSNPNLYWYRQAAGRGLQLLFYSVGIGQISSEVPQNLSASRPQDRQFILSSKKLLLSDSGFYLCAWSLAGGIYEQYFGPGTRLTVT.

The chain recombines TRBV9 with TRBJ2-6; unclear D gene. This CDR3 contains 15 residues. From germline, CDR1 is SGDLS and CDR2 YYNGEE. Between the trimmed V and J ends, which lost 0 bases and 4 bases, there was a span of 8 bases. DNA of the CDR3: TGTGCCAGCAGCGTAGCCACACCCGGGGCCAACGTCCTGACTTTC. Protein: CASSVATPGANVLTF.

The rearrangement uses TRBV4-1 and TRBJ1-4; D uncertain. Trimming cost V 0 bases and J 7 bases, with 9 bases left between them. CDR3 size: 14 residues. Germline V gene data show CDR1 as MGHRA and CDR2 as YSYEKL. CDR3 bases: TGCGCCAGCAGCCAAGAGTCAGAGGGTGAAAAACTGTTTTTT. Its protein is CASSQESEGEKLFF.

This clone was found once. This chain connects TRBV28 to TRBJ2-7, with a weak D call TRBD1 (6 bases). The V gene's germline CDR1 is MDHEN and CDR2 SYDVKM. V dropped 6 bases and J dropped 0 bases, with 15 bases sitting between them. There are 15 residues in the CDR3. CDR3 in amino acids: CASRPGQSVSYEQYF. The DNA of the CDR3 is TGTGCCAGCAGGCCTGGACAGTCCGTCTCCTACGAGCAGTACTTC. Full variable domain (remainder filled in from reference TRBV28 and TRBJ2-7): DVKVTQSSRYLVKRTGEKVFLECVQDMDHENMFWYRQDPGLGLRLIYFSYDVKMKEKGDIPEGYSVSREKKERFSLILESASTNQTSMYLCASRPGQSVSYEQYFGPGTRLTVT.